These T cell receptor beta chains were read from a single sample in a study of T cell repertoires in cytomegalovirus infection. These TCRs' antigens remain unknown. In TCRdb, the reads were re-called with MiXCR into one record per CDR3 protein. The sample carries 700,000 to 900,000 distinct CDR3 sequences, approximately 32% recorded once. Sample: cultured CD8+ T cells from PBMCs, taken from culture after CMV antigen stimulation. These receptors came from a human donor in good health (CMV status not recorded). Some clones in this sample may be carry-over from other donors' samples. Both conserved end residues are part of each CDR3. The order of the fields is clone size, D gene, J gene, V gene, CDR3 DNA, CDR3 protein. A D gene is named only where the DNA matches it firmly. Some rows have no size entry. The others give once, few or many, or a class for an expanded clone.

NA | NA | TRBJ2-2 | TRBV27 | TGTGCCAGCAGTTACTGGGGGCAAGGCGGGGAGCTGTTTTTT | CASSYWGQGGELFF
few | TRBD1 | TRBJ1-1 | TRBV12-3/TRBV12-4 | TGTGCCAGCAGCTGGGACAGTCACACTGAAGCTTTCTTT | CASSWDSHTEAFF
many | TRBD1 | TRBJ2-7 | TRBV7-6 | TGTGCCAGCAGCGAGACAGGGGGTTTCTACGAGCAGTACTTC | CASSETGGFYEQYF
NA | TRBD2 | TRBJ2-2 | TRBV9 | TGTGCCAGCAGCACCGTCGATGGGACTAGCGCCTCCGAGGAGCTGTTTTTT | CASSTVDGTSASEELFF
few | TRBD1 | TRBJ2-5 | TRBV27 | TGTGCCAGCAGTTTATTGACAGGGTACCAAGAGACCCAGTACTTC | CASSLLTGYQETQYF
few | NA | TRBJ1-1 | TRBV15 | NA | CATSRPSNFLENTEAFF
few | NA | TRBJ1-2 | TRBV19 | TGTGCCAGTAGTCACTCAGAAACGGGGGCGGAGGACTATGGCTACACCTTC | CASSHSETGAEDYGYTF
many | TRBD2 | TRBJ2-2 | TRBV7-6 | TGTGCCAGCAGCTTAGCGGTACCTAGCGGGGGTTTCACCGGGGAGCTGTTTTTT | CASSLAVPSGGFTGELFF
NA | NA | TRBJ1-1 | TRBV7-2 | TGTGCCAGCAGCGGAAATCCCAGGGAGAACACTGAAGCTTTCTTT | CASSGNPRENTEAFF
NA | TRBD1 | TRBJ1-2 | TRBV27 | TGTGCCAGTCACCCGACAGGGTATTCCTCTAACTATGGCTACACCTTC | CASHPTGYSSNYGYTF
NA | NA | TRBJ2-5 | TRBV5-1 | TGCGCCAGCAGTCCCGTAGGGATAATAGAGACCCAGTACTTC | CASSPVGIIETQYF
NA | NA | TRBJ1-1 | TRBV6-2/TRBV6-3 | TGTGCCAGCAGTTACGGGCAGCTTGCCTTGAACACTGAAGCTTTCTTT | CASSYGQLALNTEAFF
NA | TRBD1 | TRBJ1-6 | TRBV20-1 | TGCAGTGCAGCAAACAGGGGATCACCCCTCCACTTT | CSAANRGSPLHF
many | NA | TRBJ1-1 | TRBV6-1 | TGTGCCAGCAGTGAGCGCGGATCCTATATGAACACTGAAGCTTTCTTT | CASSERGSYMNTEAFF
many | TRBD1 | TRBJ1-2 | TRBV27 | TGTGCCAGCAGCTCGGGACAGAACTATGGCTACACCTTC | CASSSGQNYGYTF
few | NA | TRBJ1-4 | TRBV27 | TGTGCCAGCAGTTTTGGCTCAACTAATGAAAAACTGTTTTTT | CASSFGSTNEKLFF
NA | TRBD2 | TRBJ2-1 | TRBV18 | TGTGCCAGCTCACCACCCTCGCGGGGGTCGCAGTTCTTC | CASSPPSRGSQFF
few | NA | TRBJ1-2 | TRBV7-6 | TGTGCCAGCAGCTTAGAACCGGTCGACTATGGCTACACCTTC | CASSLEPVDYGYTF